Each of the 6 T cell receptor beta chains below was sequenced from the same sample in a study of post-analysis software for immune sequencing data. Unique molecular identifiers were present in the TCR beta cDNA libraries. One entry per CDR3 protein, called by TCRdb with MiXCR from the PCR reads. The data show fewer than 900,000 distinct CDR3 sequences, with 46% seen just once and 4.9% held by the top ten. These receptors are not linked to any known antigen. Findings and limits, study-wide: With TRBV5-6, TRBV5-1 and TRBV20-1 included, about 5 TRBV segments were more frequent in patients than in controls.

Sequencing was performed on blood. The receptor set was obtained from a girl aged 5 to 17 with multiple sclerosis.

This chain's CDR3 is CASRGTVNTEAFF. The CDR3 DNA reads as TGTGCCAGCAGGGGGACGGTGAACACTGAAGCTTTCTTT. The rearrangement links TRBV2 to TRBJ1-1; D is possibly TRBD1 (5 bases). V shed 6 bases and J shed 0 bases, with 8 bases lying between them. Germline CDR1 reads SNHLY; CDR2 reads FYNNEI. CDR3 length equals 13 residues.

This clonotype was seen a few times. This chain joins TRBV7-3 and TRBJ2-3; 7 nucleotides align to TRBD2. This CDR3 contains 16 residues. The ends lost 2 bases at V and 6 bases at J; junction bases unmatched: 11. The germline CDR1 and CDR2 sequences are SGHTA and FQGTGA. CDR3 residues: CASSLPGGGMMDTQYF. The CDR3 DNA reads TGTGCCAGCAGCTTACCTGGGGGGGGAATGATGGATACGCAGTATTTT.

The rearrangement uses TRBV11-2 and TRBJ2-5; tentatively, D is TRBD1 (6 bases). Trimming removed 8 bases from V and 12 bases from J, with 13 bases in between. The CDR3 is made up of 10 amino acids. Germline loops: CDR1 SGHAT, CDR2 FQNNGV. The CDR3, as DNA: TGTGCCAGCGGAAGGGACACTAAGTACTTC. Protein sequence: CASGRDTKYF.

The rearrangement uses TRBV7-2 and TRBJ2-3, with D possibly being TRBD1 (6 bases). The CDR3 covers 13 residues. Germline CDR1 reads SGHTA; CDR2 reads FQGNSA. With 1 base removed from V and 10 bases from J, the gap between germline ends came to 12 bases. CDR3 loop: CASSLERTAAQYF. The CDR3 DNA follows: TGTGCCAGCAGCTTAGAAAGGACAGCCGCGCAGTATTTT.

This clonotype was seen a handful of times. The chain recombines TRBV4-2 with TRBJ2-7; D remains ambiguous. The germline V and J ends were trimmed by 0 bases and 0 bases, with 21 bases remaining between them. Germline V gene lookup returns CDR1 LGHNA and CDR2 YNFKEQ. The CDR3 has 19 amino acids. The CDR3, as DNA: TGTGCCAGCAGCCAAGATCGCGCTACTCGGGTAGACTTCTCCTACGAGCAGTACTTC. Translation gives CASSQDRATRVDFSYEQYF.

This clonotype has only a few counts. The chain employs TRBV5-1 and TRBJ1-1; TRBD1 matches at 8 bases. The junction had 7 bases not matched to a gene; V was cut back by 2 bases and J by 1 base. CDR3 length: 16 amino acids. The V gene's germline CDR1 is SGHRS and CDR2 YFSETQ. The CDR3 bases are TGCGCCAGCAGCTTAAGCCAGGGGGCGAGGAACACTGAAGCTTTCTTT. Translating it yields CASSLSQGARNTEAFF.